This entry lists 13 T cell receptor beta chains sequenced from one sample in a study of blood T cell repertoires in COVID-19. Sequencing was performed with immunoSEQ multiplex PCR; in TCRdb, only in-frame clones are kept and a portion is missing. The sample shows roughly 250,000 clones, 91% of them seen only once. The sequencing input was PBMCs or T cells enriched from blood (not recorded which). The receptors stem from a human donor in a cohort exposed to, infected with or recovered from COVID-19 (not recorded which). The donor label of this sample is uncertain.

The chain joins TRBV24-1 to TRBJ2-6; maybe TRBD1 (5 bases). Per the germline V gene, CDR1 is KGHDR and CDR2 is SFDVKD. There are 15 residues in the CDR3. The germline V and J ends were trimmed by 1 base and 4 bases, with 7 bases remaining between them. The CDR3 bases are TGTGCCACCAGTGATTTAAGGACAGGGGCCAACGTCCTGACTTTC. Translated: CATSDLRTGANVLTF.

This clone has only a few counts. The DNA for the CDR3 is TGTGCCAGCAGCCAGAGAGCGGGGGATGACACCGGGGAGCTGTTTTTT. Its protein product is CASSQRAGDDTGELFF. V is TRBV4-2 and J is TRBJ2-2; 8 nucleotides agree with TRBD2. The V segment lost 3 bases and the J segment 3 bases; nucleotides outside the gene matches: 6. CDR1 and CDR2 from the germline V gene are LGHNA and YNFKEQ. The CDR3 totals 16 residues.

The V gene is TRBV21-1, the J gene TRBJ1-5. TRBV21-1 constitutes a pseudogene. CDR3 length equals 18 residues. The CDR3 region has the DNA TGTGCCAGCAGCAAAGTGGTTGCCCGGGAGGGGCCCAATCAGCCCCAGCATTTT. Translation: CASSKVVAREGPNQPQHF.

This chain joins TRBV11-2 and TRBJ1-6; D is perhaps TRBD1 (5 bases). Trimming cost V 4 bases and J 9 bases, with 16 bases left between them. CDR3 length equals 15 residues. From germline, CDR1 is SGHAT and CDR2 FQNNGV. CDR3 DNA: TGTGCCAGCAGCTCCCTTCAGGGTTCCTCTTCACCCCTCCACTTT. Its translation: CASSSLQGSSSPLHF. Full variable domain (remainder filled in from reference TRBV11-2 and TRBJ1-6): EAGVAQSPRYKIIEKRQSVAFWCNPISGHATLYWYQQILGQGPKLLIQFQNNGVVDDSQLPKDRFSAERLKGVDSTLKIQPAKLEDSAVYLCASSSLQGSSSPLHFGNGTRLTVT.

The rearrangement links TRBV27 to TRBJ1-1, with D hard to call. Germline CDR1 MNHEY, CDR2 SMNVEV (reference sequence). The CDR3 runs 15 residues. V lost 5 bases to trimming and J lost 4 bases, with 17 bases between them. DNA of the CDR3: TGTGCCAGCAGTGTTCGGAGTTCTGGGTTCACTGAAGCTTTCTTT. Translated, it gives CASSVRSSGFTEAFF.

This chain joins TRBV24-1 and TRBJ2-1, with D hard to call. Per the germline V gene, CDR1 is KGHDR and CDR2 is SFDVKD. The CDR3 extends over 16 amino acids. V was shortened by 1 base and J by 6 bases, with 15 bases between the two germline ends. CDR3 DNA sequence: TGTGCCACCAGTGATTTTGAGCTCGGCTCGGGCAATGAGCAGTTCTTC. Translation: CATSDFELGSGNEQFF.

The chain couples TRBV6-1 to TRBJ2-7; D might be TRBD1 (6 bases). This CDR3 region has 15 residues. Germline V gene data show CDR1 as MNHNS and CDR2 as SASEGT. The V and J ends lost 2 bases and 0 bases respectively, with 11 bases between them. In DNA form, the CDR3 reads TGTGCCAGCAGTGAATTCCAGGGGTCCTCCTACGAGCAGTACTTC. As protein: CASSEFQGSSYEQYF.

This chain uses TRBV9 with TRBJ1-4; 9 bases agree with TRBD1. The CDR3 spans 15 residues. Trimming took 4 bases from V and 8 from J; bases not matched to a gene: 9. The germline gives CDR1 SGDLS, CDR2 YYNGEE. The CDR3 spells CASSSGQGKREKLFF. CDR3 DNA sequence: TGTGCCAGCAGCTCAGGACAGGGGAAGAGGGAAAAACTGTTTTTT.

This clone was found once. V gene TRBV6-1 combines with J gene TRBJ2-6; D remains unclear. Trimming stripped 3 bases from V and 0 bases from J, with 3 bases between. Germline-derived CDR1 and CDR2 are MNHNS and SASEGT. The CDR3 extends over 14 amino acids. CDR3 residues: CASSDLSGANVLTF. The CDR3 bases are TGTGCCAGCAGTGACCTCTCTGGGGCCAACGTCCTGACTTTC.

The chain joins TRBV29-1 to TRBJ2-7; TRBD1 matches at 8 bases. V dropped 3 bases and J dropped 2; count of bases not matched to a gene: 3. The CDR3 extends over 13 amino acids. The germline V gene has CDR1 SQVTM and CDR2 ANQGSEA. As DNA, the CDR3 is TGCAGCGTTGAGGGGACAGGCACCTACGAGCAGTACTTC. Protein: CSVEGTGTYEQYF.

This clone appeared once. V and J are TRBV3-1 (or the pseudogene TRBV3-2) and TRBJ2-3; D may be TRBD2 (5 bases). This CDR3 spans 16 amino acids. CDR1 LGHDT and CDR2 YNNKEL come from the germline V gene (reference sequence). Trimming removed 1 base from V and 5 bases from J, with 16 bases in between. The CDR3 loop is CASSQVEGNRGDTQYF. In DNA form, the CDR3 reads TGTGCCAGCAGCCAAGTCGAGGGAAACCGGGGAGATACGCAGTATTTT.

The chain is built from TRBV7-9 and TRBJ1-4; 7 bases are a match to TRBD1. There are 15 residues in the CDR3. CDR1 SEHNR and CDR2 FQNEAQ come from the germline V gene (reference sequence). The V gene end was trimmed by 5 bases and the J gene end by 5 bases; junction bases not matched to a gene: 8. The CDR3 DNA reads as TGTGCCAGCAGCCTCCGGACAGGAGTAAATGAAAAACTGTTTTTT. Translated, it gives CASSLRTGVNEKLFF.

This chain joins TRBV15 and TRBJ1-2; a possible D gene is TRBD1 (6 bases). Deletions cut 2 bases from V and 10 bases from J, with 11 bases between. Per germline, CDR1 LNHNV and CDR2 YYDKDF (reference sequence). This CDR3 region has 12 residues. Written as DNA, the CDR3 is TGTGCCACCAGCAGACGGGACACCAACTACACCTTC. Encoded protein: CATSRRDTNYTF.